This entry features one TCR beta chain sequence. As yet, its antigen is unknown. Between the trimmed V and J ends, which lost 7 bases and 0 bases, there was a span of 16 bases. This CDR3 region has 15 residues. Germline values: CDR1 SQVTM, CDR2 ANQGSEA. The data stem from a study of siplizumab effects on memory and regulatory T cells. Study outcomes and limitations: Siplizumab produced a significant drop in alloreactive sequences attributable to unstimulated CD4+ memory cells.

The repertoire was sequenced with immunoSEQ multiplex PCR; TCRdb's copy has only in-frame clones and lacks some. The sample yields almost 20,000 clones, around 40% seen once. Coculture of the mixed lymphocyte reaction cells took place at 37 degrees C and lasted 6 days. The rearrangement uses TRBV29-1 and TRBJ2-4, with no clear D. The TCR was taken from a human donor in good health; the cells came from an allogeneic mixed lymphocyte reaction. Some clones in this sample may be carry-over from other donors' samples. The sequencing input was CFSE-low (dividing) CD4+ T cells sorted from an allogeneic mixed lymphocyte reaction. The CDR3 loop reads CSAKDQLLAKNIQYF. The DNA for the CDR3 is TGCAGCGCAAAGGACCAGCTCCTAGCCAAAAACATTCAGTACTTC.